This TCR beta chain comes out of a study of regulatory T cells in long-lasting Graves disease. Study overall: For under 3 months, newly diagnosed Graves' patients had been taking antithyroid drugs.

Library construction for TCR beta used iRepertoire HTBI primers and Arm-PCR of CDR3 regions. MiXCR was run by TCRdb on the multiplex PCR reads, yielding one entry per CDR3 protein. This sample has 400,000 to 500,000 distinct CDR3 sequences; roughly 15% occur once, and the top ten carry 7.8%. This clonotype showed up many times. After removal of 10 bases from V and 2 bases from J, the junction contained 8 bases not matched to a gene. The CDR3 covers 14 residues. Per the germline V gene, CDR1 is SNHLY and CDR2 is FYNNEI. Sample time point: newly diagnosed GD, antithyroid drugs for less than 3 months. With RNA extracted from PBMCs as input, the TCR library was made. The same sample was also studied in work on T cells in Graves' hyperthyroidism and ophthalmopathy. That publication notes: Graves' hyperthyroidism qualified as stable when ophthalmopathy did not progress within 18 months. Uncontrolled infection, other autoimmune disease, pregnancy or lactation disqualified patients from enrolment. HTBI primers drove first-round RT-PCR of the TCR CDR3.

The chain combines TRBV2 with TRBJ2-1; 7 nucleotides align to TRBD1. The sequence came from a woman aged 40 to 49 with Graves disease. Sequences were derived from peripheral blood mononuclear cells (PBMCs), sampled at new diagnosis, from a patient treated with antithyroid drugs. CDR3 DNA: TGTGCCACCCTTTGGACAGGTACCTACAATGAGCAGTTCTTC. Translated: CATLWTGTYNEQFF. The whole variable domain, filled in from reference TRBV2 and TRBJ2-1, reads EPEVTQTPSHQVTQMGQEVILRCVPISNHLYFYWYRQILGQKVEFLVSFYNNEISEKSEIFDDQFSVERPDGSNFTLKIRSTKLEDSAMYFCATLWTGTYNEQFFGPGTRLTVL.